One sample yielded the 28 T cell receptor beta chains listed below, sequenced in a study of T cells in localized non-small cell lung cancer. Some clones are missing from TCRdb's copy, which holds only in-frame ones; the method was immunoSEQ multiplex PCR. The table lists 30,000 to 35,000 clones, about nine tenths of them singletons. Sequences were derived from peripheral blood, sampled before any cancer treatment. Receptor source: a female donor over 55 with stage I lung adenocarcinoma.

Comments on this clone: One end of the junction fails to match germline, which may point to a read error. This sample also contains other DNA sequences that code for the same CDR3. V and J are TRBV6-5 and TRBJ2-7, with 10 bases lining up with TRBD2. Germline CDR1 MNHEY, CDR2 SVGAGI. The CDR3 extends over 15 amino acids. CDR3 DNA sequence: TGTGCCAGCAGTTACGATACTAGCGGGGCCTATGAGCAGTACTTC. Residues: CASSYDTSGAYEQYF.

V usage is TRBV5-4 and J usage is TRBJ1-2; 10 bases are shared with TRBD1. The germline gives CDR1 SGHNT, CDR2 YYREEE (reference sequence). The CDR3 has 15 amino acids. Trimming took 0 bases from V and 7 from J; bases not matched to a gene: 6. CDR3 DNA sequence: TGTGCCAGCAGCTTGGAGGGACAGGGGCGAGGTGGCTACACCTTC. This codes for CASSLEGQGRGGYTF.

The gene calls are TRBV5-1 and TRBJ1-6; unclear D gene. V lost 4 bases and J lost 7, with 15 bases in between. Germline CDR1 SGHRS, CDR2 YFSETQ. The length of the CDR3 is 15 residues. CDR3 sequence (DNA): TGCGCCAGCAGCCCCCGGACGGGAACCAATTCACCCCTCCACTTT. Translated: CASSPRTGTNSPLHF.

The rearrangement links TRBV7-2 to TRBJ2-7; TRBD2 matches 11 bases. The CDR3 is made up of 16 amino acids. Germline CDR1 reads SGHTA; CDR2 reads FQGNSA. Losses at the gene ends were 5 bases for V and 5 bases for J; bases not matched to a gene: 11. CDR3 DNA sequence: TGTGCCAGCAGCGCTCATAGTAGCGGGGGGGCCCACGAGCAGTACTTC. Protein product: CASSAHSSGGAHEQYF.

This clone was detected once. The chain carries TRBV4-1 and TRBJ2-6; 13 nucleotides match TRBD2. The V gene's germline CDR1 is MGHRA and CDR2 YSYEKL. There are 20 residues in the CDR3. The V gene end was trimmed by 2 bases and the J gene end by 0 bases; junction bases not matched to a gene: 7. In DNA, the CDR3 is TGCGCCAGCAGCCAACTCGGGACTAGCGGGATTTACTCTGGGGCCAACGTCCTGACTTTC. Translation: CASSQLGTSGIYSGANVLTF.

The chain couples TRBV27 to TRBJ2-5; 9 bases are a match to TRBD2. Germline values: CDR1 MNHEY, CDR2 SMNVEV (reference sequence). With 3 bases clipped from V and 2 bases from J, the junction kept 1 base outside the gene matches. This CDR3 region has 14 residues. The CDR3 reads CASSFSGRQETQYF. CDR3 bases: TGTGCCAGCAGTTTTAGCGGGAGACAAGAGACCCAGTACTTC.

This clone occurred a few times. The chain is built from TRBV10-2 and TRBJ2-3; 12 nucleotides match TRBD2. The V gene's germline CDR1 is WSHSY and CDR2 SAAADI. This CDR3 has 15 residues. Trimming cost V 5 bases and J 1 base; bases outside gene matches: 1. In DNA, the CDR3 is TGCGCCAGCAGTAGACTAGCGGGAGGCACAGATACGCAGTATTTT. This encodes CASSRLAGGTDTQYF.

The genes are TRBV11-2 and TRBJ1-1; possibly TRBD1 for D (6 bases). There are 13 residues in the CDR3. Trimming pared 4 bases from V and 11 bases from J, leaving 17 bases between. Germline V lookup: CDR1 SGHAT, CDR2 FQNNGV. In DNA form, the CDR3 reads TGTGCCAGCAGCTCACAGGGCGGCCTTGTCGCTTTCTTT. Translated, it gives CASSSQGGLVAFF.

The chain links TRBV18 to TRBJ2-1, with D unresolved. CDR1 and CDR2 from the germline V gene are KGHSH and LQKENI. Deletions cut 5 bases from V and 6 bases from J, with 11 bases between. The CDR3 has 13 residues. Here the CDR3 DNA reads TGTGCCAGCTCAGCGCCCCTGATCAATGAGCAGTTCTTC. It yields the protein CASSAPLINEQFF.

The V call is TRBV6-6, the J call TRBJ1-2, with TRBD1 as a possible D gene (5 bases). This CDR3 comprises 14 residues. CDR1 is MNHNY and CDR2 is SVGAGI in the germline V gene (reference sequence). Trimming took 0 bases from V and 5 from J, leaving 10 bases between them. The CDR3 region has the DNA TGTGCCAGCAGTTACTCGACAGCCCAGTATGGCTACACCTTC. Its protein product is CASSYSTAQYGYTF.

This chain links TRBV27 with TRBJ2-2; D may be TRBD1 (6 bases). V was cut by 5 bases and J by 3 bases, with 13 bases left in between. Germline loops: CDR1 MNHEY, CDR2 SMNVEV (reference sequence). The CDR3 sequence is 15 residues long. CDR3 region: CASSRSQGDTGELFF. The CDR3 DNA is TGTGCCAGCAGTCGATCACAGGGAGACACCGGGGAGCTGTTTTTT.

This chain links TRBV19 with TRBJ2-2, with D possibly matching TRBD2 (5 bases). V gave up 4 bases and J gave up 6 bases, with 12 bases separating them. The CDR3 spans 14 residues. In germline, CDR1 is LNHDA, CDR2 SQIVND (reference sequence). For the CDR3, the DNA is TGTGCCAGTAGTAGTACGGGAAGGGCCGGGGAGCTGTTTTTT. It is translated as CASSSTGRAGELFF.

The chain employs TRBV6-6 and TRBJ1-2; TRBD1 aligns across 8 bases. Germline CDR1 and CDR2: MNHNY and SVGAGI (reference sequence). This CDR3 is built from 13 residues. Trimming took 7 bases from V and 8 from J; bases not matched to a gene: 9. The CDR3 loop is CASTPGGPVGYTF. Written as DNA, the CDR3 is TGTGCCAGCACCCCAGGGGGCCCAGTGGGCTACACCTTC.

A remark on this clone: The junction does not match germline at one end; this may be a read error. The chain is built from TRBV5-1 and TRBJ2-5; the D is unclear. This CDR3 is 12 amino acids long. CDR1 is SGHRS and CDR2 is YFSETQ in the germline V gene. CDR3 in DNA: TGTGCCAGCAGCTGGGGACAAGAGACCCAGTACTTC. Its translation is CASSWGQETQYF.

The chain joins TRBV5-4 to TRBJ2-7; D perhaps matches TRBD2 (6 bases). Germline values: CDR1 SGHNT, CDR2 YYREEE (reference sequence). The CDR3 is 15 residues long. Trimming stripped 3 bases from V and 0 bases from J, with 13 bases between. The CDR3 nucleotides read TGTGCCAGCAGCTCTCTCCGGGGGAGCTCCTACGAGCAGTACTTC. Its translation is CASSSLRGSSYEQYF.

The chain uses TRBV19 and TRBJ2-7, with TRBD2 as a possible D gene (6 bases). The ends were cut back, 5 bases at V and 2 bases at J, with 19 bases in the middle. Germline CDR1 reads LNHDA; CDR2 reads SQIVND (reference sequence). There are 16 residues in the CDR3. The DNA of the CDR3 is TGTGCCAGTAGTGGCGGGGCCGGGACCCCCGCCTACGAGCAGTACTTC. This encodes CASSGGAGTPAYEQYF. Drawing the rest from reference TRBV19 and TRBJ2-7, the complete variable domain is DGGITQSPKYLFRKEGQNVTLSCEQNLNHDAMYWYRQDPGQGLRLIYYSQIVNDFQKGDIAEGYSVSREKKESFPLTVTSAQKNPTAFYLCASSGGAGTPAYEQYFGPGTRLTVT.

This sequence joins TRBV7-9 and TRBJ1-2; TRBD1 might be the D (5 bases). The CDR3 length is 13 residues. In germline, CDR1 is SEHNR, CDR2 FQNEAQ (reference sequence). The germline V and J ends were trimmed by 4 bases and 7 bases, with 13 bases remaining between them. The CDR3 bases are TGTGCCAGCAGCTCGGGGGGTAAGACTGGCTACACCTTC. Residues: CASSSGGKTGYTF.

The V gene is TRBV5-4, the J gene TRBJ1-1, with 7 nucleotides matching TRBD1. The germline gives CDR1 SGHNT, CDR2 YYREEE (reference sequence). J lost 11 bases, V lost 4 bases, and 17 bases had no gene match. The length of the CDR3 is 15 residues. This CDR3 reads CASSARDRLNIEAFF. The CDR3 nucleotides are TGTGCCAGCAGCGCCCGGGACAGACTCAACATCGAGGCTTTCTTT.

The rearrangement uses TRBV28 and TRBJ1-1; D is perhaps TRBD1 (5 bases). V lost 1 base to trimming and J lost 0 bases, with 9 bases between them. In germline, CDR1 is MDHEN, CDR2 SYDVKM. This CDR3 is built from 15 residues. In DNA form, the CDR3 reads TGTGCCAGCAGTTTATCCCCAGGGCTGAACACTGAAGCTTTCTTT. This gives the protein CASSLSPGLNTEAFF.

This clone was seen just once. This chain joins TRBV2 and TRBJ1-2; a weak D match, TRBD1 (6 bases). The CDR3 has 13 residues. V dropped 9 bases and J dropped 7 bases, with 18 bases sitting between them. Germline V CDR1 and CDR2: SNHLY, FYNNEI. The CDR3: CASGGAPTSGYTF. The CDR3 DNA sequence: TGTGCCAGTGGGGGGGCTCCTACCAGTGGCTACACCTTC.

CDR3 in amino acids: CASRPTGGGTQYF. CDR3 sequence (DNA): TGTGCCAGCAGACCTACTGGTGGAGGGACCCAGTACTTC. V is TRBV5-6 and J is TRBJ2-5; possibly TRBD2 for D (5 bases). The CDR3 consists of 13 residues. Germline-derived CDR1 and CDR2 are SGHDT and YYEEEE. The V and J ends lost 5 bases and 7 bases respectively, with 15 bases between them.

For the CDR3, the DNA is TGTGCCAGCAATAGGGGGGACGAGTCTCTCCACTTT. It is translated as CASNRGDESLHF. The rearrangement joins TRBV9 to TRBJ1-6, with a tentative D call TRBD1 (6 bases). In germline, CDR1 is SGDLS, CDR2 YYNGEE. The CDR3 is made up of 12 amino acids. V shed 6 bases and J shed 16 bases, with 17 bases lying between them.

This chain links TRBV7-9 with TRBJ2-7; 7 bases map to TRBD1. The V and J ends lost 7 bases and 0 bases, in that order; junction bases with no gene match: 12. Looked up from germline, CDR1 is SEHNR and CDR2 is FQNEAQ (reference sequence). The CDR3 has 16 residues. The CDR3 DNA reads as TGTGCCAGCAACTATAATGGGGACAGCAACTCCTACGAGCAGTACTTC. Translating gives CASNYNGDSNSYEQYF.

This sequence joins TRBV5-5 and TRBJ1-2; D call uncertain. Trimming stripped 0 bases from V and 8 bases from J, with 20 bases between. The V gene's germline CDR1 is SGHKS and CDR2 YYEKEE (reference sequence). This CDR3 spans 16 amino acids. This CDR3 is CASSLGLTVGPEGYTF. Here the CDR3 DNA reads TGTGCCAGCAGCTTGGGTCTTACAGTTGGCCCGGAGGGCTACACCTTC.

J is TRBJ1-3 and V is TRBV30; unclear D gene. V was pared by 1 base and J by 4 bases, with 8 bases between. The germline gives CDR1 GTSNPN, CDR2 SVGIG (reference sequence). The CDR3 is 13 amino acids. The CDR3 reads CAWSGVSGNTIYF. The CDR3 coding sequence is TGTGCCTGGAGTGGGGTATCCGGAAACACCATATATTTT.

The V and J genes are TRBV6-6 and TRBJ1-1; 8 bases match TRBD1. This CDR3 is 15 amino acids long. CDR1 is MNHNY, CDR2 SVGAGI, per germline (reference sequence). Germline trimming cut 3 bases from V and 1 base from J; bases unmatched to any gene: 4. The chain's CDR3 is CASSYPGQGNTEAFF. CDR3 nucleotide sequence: TGTGCCAGCAGTTATCCTGGACAGGGGAACACTGAAGCTTTCTTT.

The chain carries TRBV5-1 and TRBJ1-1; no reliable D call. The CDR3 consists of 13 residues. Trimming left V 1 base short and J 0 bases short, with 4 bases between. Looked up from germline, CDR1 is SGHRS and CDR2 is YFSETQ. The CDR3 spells CASSLQMNTEAFF. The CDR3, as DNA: TGCGCCAGCAGCTTGCAGATGAACACTGAAGCTTTCTTT.

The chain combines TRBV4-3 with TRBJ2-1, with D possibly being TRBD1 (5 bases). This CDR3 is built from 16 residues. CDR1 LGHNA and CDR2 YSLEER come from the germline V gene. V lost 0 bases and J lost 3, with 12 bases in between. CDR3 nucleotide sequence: TGCGCCAGCAGCCAAGAAGGCTGGCAGGGCTACAATGAGCAGTTCTTC. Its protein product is CASSQEGWQGYNEQFF.